The text below deals with one T cell receptor (beta chain). Which antigen it targets is not known. Base quality data are lacking; no much larger clone is found one base away. This record belongs to a study of T cell responses to AZD1222 COVID-19 vaccine (dated by TCRdb to the early 2020s). Concerning the study at large: AZD1222 recipients given second doses at about 4 weeks or at about 12 weeks were pooled, since spike-specific TCR depth and breadth were not found to differ between the two schedules. TCR sequencing covered 230 or so trial participants: 207 given two doses of AZD1222 and 26 given two doses of MenACWY control vaccine. Trial participants were enrolled by age into subgroups of 18-55, 56-69 and 70-plus years, and about 150, 27 and 61 TCR-sequenced participants, respectively, were included in these subgroups.

The CDR3 regions of human TCRbeta chains were analyzed by immunosequencing. The published analysis was carried out like this. TCRs in the repertoires were compared against a reference library of SARS-CoV-2-specific TCRs that had been generated with the MIRA antigen-specificity platform. Breadth meant the fraction of unique TCRs that were SARS-CoV-2-associated, whereas depth meant the fraction of total T cells that were SARS-CoV-2-associated. Each spike-specific TCR was assigned to its reactive spike region and to a CD4 or CD8 class using the MIRA data. Log10-transformed breadth and depth values were compared by one-way ANOVA with Sidak's multiple comparisons tests. In TCRdb, the immuneACCESS table is reduced to in-frame sequences with V and J assigned. These tables do not hold every clone; where another copy was compared, an unresolved V gene accounts for under half, and the others remain unexplained. That table is the source of V, J and clone size, and D and trimming were worked out from the DNA. The sample table contains about 150,000 clones; only one count was recorded for 90% of them. Roughly 1.9% of the sample goes to the ten largest clones.

What this sample's time point label stands for: baseline before first vaccination. Vaccinee samples were obtained from the UK trials COV001 and COV002, which included a single-blind randomized controlled phase 2/3 trial of AZD1222 (ChAdOx1 nCoV-19) in healthy adults. Trial participant PBMC samples were collected at day 0 and day 28 after the second dose for TCRbeta chain sequencing. Beyond this particular receptor, the publication reports: In the small 56-69-year group, the increase in depth fell short of significance, most likely because of low power. Only five to seven AZD1222 recipients were SARS-CoV-2 seropositive at baseline, limiting conclusions about previously exposed vaccinees. Reportedly, almost half of the unique spike-specific TCRs recognized epitopes lying outside the regions that are mutated in the B.1.351 and B.1.1.7 variants. A significant rise in spike-specific TCR breadth and depth was observed after two AZD1222 doses relative to day 0 and relative to MenACWY recipients. Because no day 14 peak-response samples were available, the repertoires could be characterized only after the peak T cell response. The whole spike protein was spanned by vaccine-associated CD4 TCRs, and dominant responses were seen in regions 160-218 and 743-854. Participants were mostly white British and included more females than males, and it was suggested by the authors that clonal diversity may have been underestimated.

This specimen consisted of peripheral blood, obtained on day 0 of AZD1222 vaccination. The origin of this receptor is an adult in good health.

In nucleotides, the sequence is TGTGCCAGCAGTTTGACAGGGGGTCTCGCAAATGAGCAGTTCTTC. This yields the protein CASSLTGGLANEQFF. The chain is assembled from TRBV6-2 or TRBV6-3 and TRBJ2-1; 9 bases in between match TRBD1. CDR1 and CDR2, looked up from the germline V gene, are MNHEY and SVGEGT. V is cut back by 4 bases and J by 7 bases, with 8 bases in the junction unmatched. Measured from the cysteine to the phenylalanine, the CDR3 is 15 residues long. The retained sequence is limited to the CDR3, 45 bases, with the frame set at the first base.